This TCR beta chain was profiled in a study of blood T cell repertoires in COVID-19. Looking at the study overall: Recovered status applied to Cohort 3 donors who had two consecutive negative PCRs. It also applied to those with clearance or with symptom resolution.

Clones were sequenced by immunoSEQ multiplex PCR, and TCRdb holds only the in-frame ones, with some missing. The sample carries 250,000 to 300,000 clones, 88% recorded once. Of note for this clone: This sample includes further DNA sequences coding for the same CDR3.

Germline CDR1 and CDR2: SEHNR and FQNEAQ (reference sequence). CDR3 length: 16 residues. Trimming took 3 bases from V and 0 from J; bases not matched to a gene: 1. This chain links TRBV7-9 with TRBJ2-3; 12 positions agree with TRBD2. Sequences were obtained from PBMCs or T cells enriched from blood (not recorded which). This clonotype was sampled from a woman aged 55 to 70 in a cohort exposed to, infected with or recovered from COVID-19 (not recorded which). The CDR3 DNA is TGTGCCAGCAGCTTGGGACTAGCGGGTAGCACAGATACGCAGTATTTT. Its protein is CASSLGLAGSTDTQYF.